The 3 T cell receptor beta chains presented below share a single source sample, sequenced in a study of cytomegalovirus exposure and HLA in healthy donors. Using immunoSEQ multiplex PCR, the repertoire was profiled, and TCRdb retains in-frame clones only, with some absent. The data hold roughly 150,000 clones, with more than 70% observed a single time. Sequences were obtained from PBMCs. The receptors here all came from a man aged 30 to 45 in good health and CMV-seropositive.

The table lists this clone with a count of one. The rearrangement joins TRBV28 to TRBJ1-1; D possibly corresponds to TRBD1 (6 bases). The CDR3 has 14 residues. The V and J ends lost 3 bases and 1 base respectively, with 9 bases between them. CDR1 is MDHEN, CDR2 SYDVKM, per germline. The CDR3 region has the DNA TGTGCCAGCAGTTTCGGGGGGCGGAACACTGAAGCTTTCTTT. It encodes CASSFGGRNTEAFF.

The rearrangement joins TRBV7-9 to TRBJ2-3, with TRBD2 matching over 11 bases. V lost 4 bases, J lost 0 bases, and 12 bases stayed unmatched. Per germline, CDR1 SEHNR and CDR2 FQNEAQ (reference sequence). This CDR3 region has 19 residues. The CDR3 DNA reads as TGTGCCAGCAGCTCCTCCGGAACTAGCGGGGGACTCAGCACAGATACGCAGTATTTT. Amino acid sequence: CASSSSGTSGGLSTDTQYF. The whole variable domain, filled in from reference TRBV7-9 and TRBJ2-3, reads DTGVSQNPRHKITKRGQNVTFRCDPISEHNRLYWYRQTLGQGPEFLTYFQNEAQLEKSRLLSDRFSAERPKGSFSTLEIQRTEQGDSAMYLCASSSSGTSGGLSTDTQYFGPGTRLTVL.

The rearrangement links TRBV4-2 to TRBJ2-5; 10 bases align to TRBD1. The CDR3 contains 15 residues. In germline, CDR1 is LGHNA, CDR2 YNFKEQ. V lost 4 bases, J lost 0 bases, and 2 bases stayed unmatched. The CDR3 here is CASSPGTGDQETQYF. The CDR3 DNA reads as TGTGCCAGCAGCCCAGGGACAGGGGACCAAGAGACCCAGTACTTC.